This TCR beta chain was sequenced for a study of monozygotic twins with cystic fibrosis. Across the whole study: With about 15 PCR cycles, barcoded libraries came from 3 to 3.5 micrograms of fragmented DNA.

The method was immunoSEQ multiplex PCR; TCRdb's version includes in-frame clones alone and lacks a portion of them. This repertoire shows 25,000 to 35,000 clones, around four fifths found once; its top ten account for 0.88%. J gave up 4 bases and V 1 base, and 5 bases lay outside the gene matches. This CDR3 contains 15 residues. The germline CDR1 and CDR2 sequences are KGHSH and LQKENI. The clonotype was recovered from a girl aged 2 to 9 with cystic fibrosis. V is TRBV18 and J is TRBJ2-3; 7 nucleotides match TRBD1. Input material: blood. The CDR3 bases are TGTGCCAGCTCACCACGCGACAGGGTCGCAGATACGCAGTATTTT. This encodes CASSPRDRVADTQYF.